This TCR beta chain came from a study of T cells in Graves' hyperthyroidism and ophthalmopathy. Study-wide background: Blood was drawn when the patient was first diagnosed and still untreated.

Amplified TCR beta CDR3 regions came from RNA transcripts. Researchers ran a first-round RT-PCR on the TCR CDR3 using the HTBI primer set. A single record per CDR3 protein comes from TCRdb applying MiXCR to the multiplex PCR reads. The table shows fewer than 350,000 distinct CDR3 sequences, with 13% occurring only once. Study-wide findings and caveats: Blood shared most expanded thyroid clonotypes above 0.001.

The CDR3 is 15 amino acids. The ends were cut back, 1 base at V and 1 base at J, with 9 bases in the middle. Germline V CDR1 and CDR2: SGHTA, FQGTGA. Newly diagnosed hyperthyroidism, duration under 2 months, in patients aged 18 to 65. This clonotype was seen at least ten times. No antigen is known for it. The receptor's source is a woman in her thirties with Graves' hyperthyroidism that later progressed to Graves' ophthalmopathy. The chain combines TRBV7-3 with TRBJ2-3; tentatively, D is TRBD1 or TRBD2 (5 bases each). The specimen was blood. The CDR3 DNA sequence: TGTGCCAGCAGCTTAAGGCTGGGGGGCACAGATACGCAGTATTTT. It is translated as CASSLRLGGTDTQYF.